This TCR beta chain comes out of a study of vaccination and CD4 T cells after COVID-19. Study at large: Post-vaccination samples were procured at a median of roughly 76 days following dose two (range 14 to 241).

The Oncomine TCR Beta short-read assay was what sequenced the DNA obtained from cultured CD4+ T cells. Genomic DNA was isolated from cultured CD4+ T cells. TCRdb analysed the PCR reads with MiXCR anew, one entry per CDR3 protein. The repertoire holds about 22,000 distinct CDR3 sequences, with 38% as singletons. This clonotype was counted between two and nine times. Its antigen is not identified. The germline V and J ends were trimmed by 0 bases and 8 bases, with 7 bases remaining between them. Germline CDR1 reads LNHNV; CDR2 reads YYDKDF (reference sequence). This CDR3 has 12 residues. Treatment indicated: roughly ten-day PBMC culture with coronavirus spike peptide pools or control peptides (ViraFEST assay).

This sequence originates from a human donor who had recovered from COVID-19. Sequencing used CD4+ T cells from blood, cultured in vitro, obtained before SARS-CoV-2 vaccination. This chain uses TRBV15 with TRBJ1-2; D is ambiguous. CDR3 DNA: TGTGCCACCAGCAGAGACCGCGGAGGCTACACCTTC. Protein product: CATSRDRGGYTF.